Listed below are T cell receptor beta chains from one sample, sequenced in a study of shared T cell receptors in the human thymus. Using immunoSEQ multiplex PCR, the repertoire was profiled, and TCRdb retains in-frame clones only, with some absent. This table holds 640,000 or so clones, roughly 86% found once. This sample was also put to use in a study of human thymus T cells.

Input material: thymocytes. The receptors originated from a boy under two years old with a congenital heart defect. Both conserved end residues are trimmed from each CDR3. The order of the fields is J gene, V gene, CDR3 protein.

J gene: TRBJ1-1; V gene: TRBV6-5; CDR3 protein: ASSGTRAEAF
J gene: TRBJ2-7; V gene: TRBV5-1; CDR3 protein: ASSLRGQSYEQY
J gene: TRBJ1-5; V gene: TRBV5-6; CDR3 protein: ASSLRSGNQPQH
J gene: TRBJ2-3; V gene: TRBV5-1; CDR3 protein: ASSPGLSTDTQY
J gene: TRBJ2-2; V gene: TRBV7-2; CDR3 protein: ASSLWRGNTGELF
J gene: TRBJ1-2; V gene: TRBV29-1; CDR3 protein: SVGGCHQGNGYT
J gene: TRBJ1-4; V gene: TRBV4-3; CDR3 protein: ASSQGLGGTTNEKLF
J gene: TRBJ2-3; V gene: TRBV27; CDR3 protein: ASSRLADTDTQY
J gene: TRBJ2-7; V gene: TRBV5-6; CDR3 protein: ASSLGGQIYEQY
J gene: TRBJ1-6; V gene: TRBV14; CDR3 protein: ASSQDTFQGTRNSPLH
J gene: TRBJ2-7; V gene: TRBV9; CDR3 protein: ASSVAGGVSEQY
J gene: TRBJ2-7; V gene: TRBV4-3; CDR3 protein: AAGPRDRVNSYEQY
J gene: TRBJ2-2; V gene: TRBV5-1; CDR3 protein: ASRGSLSINTGELF
J gene: TRBJ1-3; V gene: TRBV6-1; CDR3 protein: ASFRERNTIY
J gene: TRBJ2-1; V gene: TRBV5-1; CDR3 protein: ASNIDRGNEQF
J gene: TRBJ2-1; V gene: TRBV14; CDR3 protein: ASSQTSGRRDEQF
J gene: TRBJ1-5; V gene: TRBV7-9; CDR3 protein: ASSLGVAGSNQPQH
J gene: TRBJ2-5; V gene: TRBV2; CDR3 protein: ASSELETGPGVIGTQY
J gene: TRBJ2-7; V gene: TRBV30; CDR3 protein: AWSASGLYEQY
J gene: TRBJ2-3; V gene: TRBV11-2; CDR3 protein: ASSLGFGSRDTQY
J gene: TRBJ2-1; V gene: TRBV4-3; CDR3 protein: ASSQRTSGKYNEQF
J gene: TRBJ2-3; V gene: TRBV10-2; CDR3 protein: ASLTSGTSRTDTQY
J gene: TRBJ2-1; V gene: TRBV27; CDR3 protein: ASSLLGQGAYNEQF
J gene: TRBJ1-5; V gene: TRBV27; CDR3 protein: ASSFKEDQPQH
J gene: TRBJ2-7; V gene: TRBV27; CDR3 protein: ASRRGTSGRPYEQY
J gene: TRBJ2-3; V gene: TRBV18; CDR3 protein: ASSPPTGGPLADTQY
J gene: TRBJ2-3; V gene: TRBV4-3; CDR3 protein: ASSQAATGVTDTQY
J gene: TRBJ1-1; V gene: TRBV18; CDR3 protein: ASSPGYRGRRDGTEAF
J gene: TRBJ2-1; V gene: TRBV5-8; CDR3 protein: ASRTPHPGTRGNEQF
J gene: TRBJ1-4; V gene: TRBV30; CDR3 protein: AWSVRGTGYEKLF
J gene: TRBJ2-5; V gene: TRBV30; CDR3 protein: AQGRETQY
J gene: TRBJ2-7; V gene: TRBV5-1; CDR3 protein: ASSNGYEQY
J gene: TRBJ2-7; V gene: TRBV19; CDR3 protein: ASSREAGGYEQY
J gene: TRBJ2-3; V gene: TRBV6-5; CDR3 protein: ASTGTSGTPDTQY
J gene: TRBJ1-2; V gene: TRBV11-2; CDR3 protein: ASSLDPTGPLRNYGYT
J gene: TRBJ1-4; V gene: TRBV28; CDR3 protein: ASSLGGKPRTGEKLF
J gene: TRBJ2-7; V gene: TRBV7-8; CDR3 protein: ASSLGREGGEQY
J gene: TRBJ2-3; V gene: TRBV28; CDR3 protein: ASSFGVAGRSLRPTDTQY
J gene: TRBJ2-5; V gene: TRBV7-2; CDR3 protein: ASSFQQGRETQY
J gene: TRBJ2-7; V gene: TRBV11-2; CDR3 protein: ASSSPDTPHIYEQY
J gene: TRBJ2-3; V gene: TRBV4-1; CDR3 protein: ASSQSRDKPSTDTQY
J gene: TRBJ1-5; V gene: TRBV9; CDR3 protein: ASSVFLANQPQH